This T cell receptor beta chain was sequenced for a study of vaccination and CD4 T cells after COVID-19. From the PCR reads, TCRdb called clonotypes with MiXCR, one entry per CDR3 protein. The data show 15,000 to 20,000 distinct CDR3 sequences, approximately 65% seen once. In germline, CDR1 is LNHDA, CDR2 SQIVND (reference sequence). Trimming cost V 5 bases and J 4 bases; bases outside gene matches: 14. This CDR3 spans 17 amino acids. This sequence originates from a human donor who had recovered from COVID-19. V and J are TRBV19 and TRBJ1-5; the match to TRBD1 covers 7 bases. The material was CD4+ T cells from blood, obtained before SARS-CoV-2 vaccination. Here the CDR3 reads CASSAPRQGVGNQPQHF. The CDR3 DNA follows: TGTGCCAGTAGTGCCCCGAGACAGGGTGTAGGGAATCAGCCCCAGCATTTT.